Below are 29 T cell receptor beta chains sequenced from a single sample in a study of CD8 T cells in Susac syndrome. RNA amounts of roughly 0.45 to 1 ug underwent reverse transcription with random hexamers. TCRdb reprocessed the immunoSEQ multiplex PCR reads with MiXCR, giving one entry per CDR3 protein. The sample carries around 230,000 distinct CDR3 sequences, 95% recorded once. The sequencing input was CD4+ T cells from PBMCs. These receptor sequences come from a human donor with multiple sclerosis.

The J gene is TRBJ2-5, the V gene TRBV20-1; D might be TRBD2 (6 bases). CDR3 length: 15 residues. Trimming left V 6 bases short and J 1 base short, with 18 bases between. Germline loops: CDR1 DFQATT, CDR2 SNEGSKA (reference sequence). The CDR3 sequence: CSAPKILATQETQYF. CDR3 sequence (DNA): TGCAGTGCCCCGAAAATACTAGCTACCCAAGAGACCCAGTACTTC.

This clonotype was found once. This rearrangement joins TRBV30 to TRBJ1-2; possible D gene TRBD1, 5 bases. Trimming removed 4 bases from V and 4 bases from J, with 19 bases in between. Germline CDR1 is GTSNPN and CDR2 is SVGIG (reference sequence). The CDR3 covers 15 residues. The CDR3 DNA is TGTGCCTGGACCCTAGGCCCCTTGGGACCCTATGGCTACACCTTC. This translates into CAWTLGPLGPYGYTF.

This clonotype was picked up a small number of times. The chain links TRBV29-1 to TRBJ2-7; 10 bases map to TRBD2. This CDR3 has 15 amino acids. The germline CDR1 and CDR2 sequences are SQVTM and ANQGSEA. With 1 base clipped from V and 7 bases from J, the junction kept 10 bases outside the gene matches. The CDR3 DNA reads as TGCAGCGTTGAAGCACGGACTAGCGGAGGGGGGGAGCAGTACTTC. Its protein product is CSVEARTSGGGEQYF.

The genes are TRBV27 and TRBJ2-2; 7 nucleotides match TRBD2. CDR3 length equals 15 residues. The J segment lost 3 bases and the V segment lost 7 bases, leaving 8 bases of the junction unmatched. From germline, CDR1 is MNHEY and CDR2 SMNVEV (reference sequence). The CDR3 spells CASNPRRGYTGELFF. The CDR3 DNA follows: TGTGCCAGCAATCCCCGGCGGGGGTACACCGGGGAGCTGTTTTTT.

V usage is TRBV20-1 and J usage is TRBJ2-3, with 7 bases that match TRBD2. The CDR3 is 14 amino acids. Germline values: CDR1 DFQATT, CDR2 SNEGSKA (reference sequence). The CDR3 DNA follows: TGCAGCGCGGTAGCTAGCGGTCCCCCCTCGGCGCAGTATTTT. Encoded protein: CSAVASGPPSAQYF.

The V call is TRBV29-1, the J call TRBJ1-2; D might be TRBD1 (6 bases). Deletions cut 4 bases from V and 0 bases from J, with 9 bases between. CDR1 is SQVTM and CDR2 is ANQGSEA in the germline V gene. This CDR3 contains 13 residues. DNA of the CDR3: TGCAGCGTTGTGACAGGACCTAACTATGGCTACACCTTC. Protein: CSVVTGPNYGYTF.

The chain carries TRBV18 and TRBJ2-7; the D is unclear. Germline V gives CDR1 KGHSH, CDR2 LQKENI. The CDR3 is 16 residues long. With 5 bases removed from V and 0 bases from J, the gap between germline ends came to 17 bases. The CDR3 nucleotides are TGTGCCAGCTCATCAAATATAGCTTCTAGCTCCTACGAGCAGTACTTC. It translates to CASSSNIASSSYEQYF.

This chain connects TRBV12-3 or TRBV12-4 to TRBJ1-1, with a weak D call TRBD1 (5 bases). Trimming took off 0 bases at V and 9 bases at J, with 14 bases between the two ends. CDR3 length: 14 amino acids. CDR3 region: CASSLAFEGPQAFF. In DNA, the CDR3 is TGTGCCAGCAGTTTAGCGTTCGAGGGGCCGCAAGCTTTCTTT.

This chain links TRBV30 with TRBJ1-1; D remains ambiguous. CDR3 size: 11 residues. The germline V gene has CDR1 GTSNPN and CDR2 SVGIG (reference sequence). V was clipped by 2 bases and J by 11 bases, with 12 bases between them. The CDR3 sequence is CAWSSQITAFF. The DNA for the CDR3 is TGTGCCTGGAGTTCCCAGATAACGGCTTTCTTT.

This clonotype came up once. The chain is built from TRBV23-1 and TRBJ2-1, with D tentatively TRBD2 (6 bases). TRBV23-1 is annotated as an ORF whose role is uncertain. Between the trimmed V and J ends, which lost 3 bases and 4 bases, there was a span of 13 bases. The CDR3 extends over 15 amino acids. CDR3 bases: TGCGCCAGCAGTCATTCCCCCCGGGAGTACAATGAGCAGTTCTTC. It translates to CASSHSPREYNEQFF.

The rearrangement joins TRBV7-6 to TRBJ2-1; possibly TRBD1 for D (7 bases). Trimming stripped 3 bases from V and 8 bases from J, with 14 bases between. In germline, CDR1 is SGHVS, CDR2 FNYEAQ. The CDR3 runs 14 residues. The CDR3 DNA reads as TGTGCCAGCAGCTTGACGCTCAGGGGGGATGAGCAGTTCTTC. Its translation is CASSLTLRGDEQFF.

The chain couples TRBV29-1 to TRBJ2-3, with TRBD2 matching 9 bases. Germline trimming cut 3 bases from V and 1 base from J; bases unmatched to any gene: 8. The CDR3 is 16 amino acids. CDR1 is SQVTM, CDR2 ANQGSEA, per germline. The CDR3 bases are TGCAGCGTTGAGGGACCAGCGGGAGGCGGCACAGATACGCAGTATTTT. Amino acids: CSVEGPAGGGTDTQYF.

The chain has TRBV27 and TRBJ1-2, with D perhaps matching TRBD1 (5 bases). This CDR3 spans 14 amino acids. Trimming took 4 bases from V and 5 from J, leaving 14 bases between them. Germline values: CDR1 MNHEY, CDR2 SMNVEV (reference sequence). CDR3 nucleotide sequence: TGTGCCAGCAGTTCGGTGCCAGGGAGGTATGGCTACACCTTC. It yields the protein CASSSVPGRYGYTF.

This chain links TRBV2 with TRBJ2-6; a possible D gene is TRBD1 (6 bases). This CDR3 spans 16 amino acids. The ends were cut back, 7 bases at V and 0 bases at J, with 13 bases in the middle. Germline V gene lookup returns CDR1 SNHLY and CDR2 FYNNEI. The CDR3 DNA is TGTGCCAGCAACTTGCAGGGGCCCTCTGGGGCCAACGTCCTGACTTTC. The encoded protein is CASNLQGPSGANVLTF.

The V call is TRBV20-1, the J call TRBJ2-1; D not resolved. The CDR3 sequence is 16 residues long. V shed 5 bases and J shed 0 bases, with 17 bases lying between them. Germline values: CDR1 DFQATT, CDR2 SNEGSKA (reference sequence). The CDR3 protein is CSASGWVAFSYNEQFF. CDR3 sequence (DNA): TGCAGTGCTTCAGGATGGGTGGCCTTCTCCTACAATGAGCAGTTCTTC.

The gene calls are TRBV2 and TRBJ1-1; D perhaps matches TRBD1 (5 bases). Looked up from germline, CDR1 is SNHLY and CDR2 is FYNNEI. Trimming took off 1 base at V and 4 bases at J, with 7 bases between the two ends. The length of the CDR3 is 13 residues. CDR3 loop: CASSEVRGTEAFF. In nucleotides, the CDR3 is TGTGCCAGCAGTGAAGTTAGGGGCACTGAAGCTTTCTTT.

The chain combines TRBV3-1 with TRBJ1-1; D unresolved. Trimming shortened V by 2 bases and J by 5 bases, and 18 bases separated the two germline ends. Germline loops: CDR1 LGHDT, CDR2 YNNKEL (reference sequence). The CDR3 length is 16 residues. This CDR3 reads CASSQRSRFGLTEAFF. CDR3 sequence (DNA): TGTGCCAGCAGCCAAAGATCACGGTTTGGGTTAACTGAAGCTTTCTTT.

The chain is built from TRBV30 and TRBJ2-5; the D is unclear. There are 12 residues in the CDR3. Germline V lookup: CDR1 GTSNPN, CDR2 SVGIG (reference sequence). V was pared by 0 bases and J by 5 bases, with 7 bases between. The DNA of the CDR3 is TGTGCCTGGAGTGTACTGGGCGAGACCCAGTACTTC. Protein sequence: CAWSVLGETQYF.

This chain connects TRBV27 to TRBJ2-6; TRBD2 matches 8 bases. CDR1 MNHEY and CDR2 SMNVEV come from the germline V gene (reference sequence). This CDR3 has 14 residues. V lost 7 bases, J lost 8 bases, and 7 bases stayed unmatched. This chain's CDR3 is CASTGTRSPNVLTF. CDR3 coding DNA: TGTGCCAGCACCGGGACTAGAAGCCCCAACGTCCTGACTTTC. Full variable domain (missing parts from reference TRBV27 and TRBJ2-6): EAQVTQNPRYLITVTGKKLTVTCSQNMNHEYMSWYRQDPGLGLRQIYYSMNVEVTDKGDVPEGYKVSRKEKRNFPLILESPSPNQTSLYFCASTGTRSPNVLTFGAGSRLTVL.

The rearrangement uses TRBV27 and TRBJ2-2, with a weak D call TRBD2 (5 bases). CDR1 MNHEY and CDR2 SMNVEV come from the germline V gene (reference sequence). V was clipped by 2 bases and J by 4 bases, with 11 bases between them. The length of the CDR3 is 15 residues. The CDR3 DNA is TGTGCCAGCAGTTTAGGAGCGGTTCCCACCGGGGAGCTGTTTTTT. Protein sequence: CASSLGAVPTGELFF.

V is TRBV20-1 and J is TRBJ1-2; D may be TRBD1 (6 bases). Germline V lookup: CDR1 DFQATT, CDR2 SNEGSKA (reference sequence). The CDR3 covers 14 residues. Trimming took off 6 bases at V and 4 bases at J, with 18 bases between the two ends. CDR3 region: CSAPGGGAGYGYTF. CDR3 sequence (DNA): TGCAGTGCCCCAGGCGGGGGGGCCGGCTATGGCTACACCTTC.

The genes are TRBV2 and TRBJ2-3; D remains unclear. CDR1 is SNHLY and CDR2 is FYNNEI in the germline V gene. V lost 7 bases and J 4 bases, leaving 3 bases between the germline ends. This CDR3 contains 10 residues. CDR3 amino acids: CASKSDTQYF. Written as DNA, the CDR3 is TGTGCCAGCAAGTCAGATACGCAGTATTTT.

This rearrangement joins TRBV3-1 to TRBJ1-3, with D unclear. CDR3 length equals 17 residues. Germline V gene data show CDR1 as LGHDT and CDR2 as YNNKEL (reference sequence). V was trimmed by 1 base and J by 0 bases, leaving 13 bases between them. CDR3 sequence (DNA): TGTGCCAGCAGCCAAGTGTCGAGACACCGCTCTGGAAACACCATATATTTT. This codes for CASSQVSRHRSGNTIYF.

The V call is TRBV12-3 or TRBV12-4, the J call TRBJ1-2; D is unclear. The CDR3 has 12 residues. Trimming took 3 bases from V and 4 from J, leaving 6 bases between them. The CDR3: CASSFDLYGYTF. Written as DNA, the CDR3 is TGTGCCAGCAGTTTCGACCTCTATGGCTACACCTTC.

The chain is built from TRBV27 and TRBJ2-1, with no clear D. The CDR3 totals 14 residues. Germline V lookup: CDR1 MNHEY, CDR2 SMNVEV (reference sequence). V was cut by 5 bases and J by 6 bases, with 14 bases left in between. CDR3 residues: CASSPGWVGNEQFF. CDR3 coding DNA: TGTGCCAGCAGTCCAGGATGGGTAGGCAATGAGCAGTTCTTC.

The chain joins TRBV4-2 to TRBJ2-1, with 10 positions matching TRBD2. This CDR3 has 18 residues. Germline V gene sequence: CDR1 LGHNA, CDR2 YNFKEQ. Trimming cost V 3 bases and J 2 bases; bases outside gene matches: 10. The CDR3 DNA reads as TGTGCCAGCAGCCATCCTAGCCCCCTAGCGGGGGCCTACAATGAGCAGTTCTTC. It codes for CASSHPSPLAGAYNEQFF.

V usage is TRBV2 and J usage is TRBJ1-2, with 9 positions matching TRBD1. Germline loops: CDR1 SNHLY, CDR2 FYNNEI. Trimming at V came to 7 bases and at J to 6 bases, leaving 12 bases not matched to a gene. The CDR3 runs to 15 residues. The CDR3 DNA follows: TGTGCCAGCAACCCACCGGGACAGGGAATCCATGGCTACACCTTC. Its protein is CASNPPGQGIHGYTF.

This chain connects TRBV5-4 to TRBJ2-5; 9 bases match TRBD1. The length of the CDR3 is 15 residues. Losses at the gene ends were 4 bases for V and 7 bases for J; bases not matched to a gene: 11. The V gene's germline CDR1 is SGHNT and CDR2 YYREEE (reference sequence). CDR3 nucleotide sequence: TGTGCCAGCAGCGGGGGACAGGGCTCGGCCGGGACCCAGTACTTC. This encodes CASSGGQGSAGTQYF.

V gene TRBV5-4 combines with J gene TRBJ2-2; no reliable D call. Germline V lookup: CDR1 SGHNT, CDR2 YYREEE (reference sequence). The CDR3 totals 13 residues. V lost 1 base, J lost 7 bases, and 8 bases lay in between. CDR3 sequence reads: CASSLWELGELFF. In nucleotides, the CDR3 is TGTGCCAGCAGCTTGTGGGAACTCGGGGAGCTGTTTTTT.